The rows below give T cell receptor beta chains drawn from one sample of a study of a mutant IDH1 vaccine in newly diagnosed glioma. Sequencing used immunoSEQ multiplex PCR; TCRdb keeps in-frame clones, though not all of them. The table records tens of thousands of clones, approximately 79% of them present only once. Here the sequenced sample was PBMCs, taken from a glioma patient treated with radiotherapy, temozolomide or both. These receptors all stem from a man in his fifties with glioma. Both conserved end residues are part of each CDR3. D genes are given only for firm matches. Clone size is given for some rows only: seen once, a few or many times, or a class if the clone is expanded.

j_gene | d_gene | v_gene | len | abundance | CDR3aa | CDR3nt
TRBJ2-7 | . | TRBV7-9 | 12 | . | CASSSLGYEQYF | TGTGCCAGCAGCTCCCTCGGTTACGAGCAGTACTTC
TRBJ1-5 | . | TRBV2 | 13 | . | CATTGGSNQPQHF | TGTGCCACCACGGGTGGTAGCAATCAGCCCCAGCATTTT
TRBJ1-2 | . | TRBV29-1 | 12 | . | CSVGAGDYGYTF | TGCAGCGTTGGAGCAGGGGACTATGGCTACACCTTC
TRBJ2-3 | TRBD2 | TRBV5-1 | 16 | . | CASSLRLAGGVDTQYF | TGCGCCAGCAGCCTCCGACTAGCGGGGGGTGTGGATACGCAGTATTTT
TRBJ2-2 | TRBD1 | TRBV7-2 | 14 | once | CASSPDRGTGELFF | TGTGCCAGCAGCCCAGACAGGGGAACCGGGGAGCTGTTTTTT
TRBJ1-1 | TRBD1 | TRBV5-6 | 14 | once | CASSSHNRGGEAFF | TGTGCCAGCAGCTCACATAACAGGGGTGGTGAAGCTTTCTTT
TRBJ2-5 | . | TRBV5-1 | 14 | . | CASSFQDGQETQYF | TGCGCCAGCAGCTTCCAGGACGGCCAAGAGACCCAGTACTTC
TRBJ1-5 | . | TRBV19 | 15 | . | CASSMQRDSNQPQHF | TGTGCCAGTAGTATGCAAAGGGACAGCAATCAGCCCCAGCATTTT
TRBJ2-2 | . | TRBV4-1 | 13 | . | CASSQSYTGELFF | TGCGCCAGCAGCCAATCTTACACCGGGGAGCTGTTTTTT
TRBJ2-2 | TRBD1 | TRBV19 | 14 | . | CASSRGTGSGELFF | TGTGCCAGTAGTAGAGGGACAGGGTCCGGGGAGCTGTTTTTT
TRBJ2-3 | . | TRBV5-1 | 15 | . | CASSLEGGGPDTQYF | TGCGCCAGCAGCTTGGAAGGGGGGGGTCCAGATACGCAGTATTTT
TRBJ1-2 | . | TRBV6-5 | 15 | . | CASSYSRGVNYGYTF | TGTGCCAGCAGTTACTCTCGAGGTGTTAATTATGGCTACACCTTC
TRBJ2-7 | . | TRBV19 | 14 | . | CASSIEPGPYEQYF | TGTGCCAGTAGTATAGAACCAGGTCCCTACGAGCAGTACTTC
TRBJ2-7 | . | TRBV7-9 | 14 | . | CASSFPRRPYEQYF | TGTGCCAGCAGCTTCCCCAGGAGGCCCTACGAGCAGTACTTC
TRBJ2-1 | TRBD2 | TRBV2 | 16 | . | CASGRTSGASYNEQFF | TGTGCCAGCGGAAGGACTAGCGGAGCCTCCTACAATGAGCAGTTCTTC
TRBJ2-3 | . | TRBV2 | 14 | . | CASIEENGPDTQYF | TGTGCCAGCATCGAAGAGAACGGACCAGATACGCAGTATTTT
TRBJ1-2 | . | TRBV2 | 14 | . | CASGPGLRNYGYTF | TGTGCCAGCGGGCCCGGGCTCAGAAACTATGGCTACACCTTC
TRBJ2-1 | . | TRBV5-6 | 16 | . | CASSLQGTESYNEQFF | TGTGCCAGCAGCTTACAGGGAACGGAGTCCTACAATGAGCAGTTCTTC
TRBJ1-1 | . | TRBV9 | 13 | . | CASSVTTNTEAFF | TGTGCCAGCAGCGTAACCACGAACACTGAAGCTTTCTTT
TRBJ1-5 | . | TRBV4-2 | 16 | few | CASSPLTGASGQPQHF | TGTGCCAGCAGCCCCCTGACCGGGGCCTCGGGGCAGCCCCAGCATTTT
TRBJ1-5 | TRBD1 | TRBV7-9 | 15 | . | CASSLGQGGSQPQHF | TGTGCCAGCAGCTTAGGGCAGGGGGGGTCCCAGCCCCAGCATTTT
TRBJ1-1 | TRBD1 | TRBV5-4 | 14 | . | CASSRDRGRTEAFF | TGTGCCAGCAGCCGTGACAGGGGGCGCACTGAAGCTTTCTTT